This T cell receptor (beta chain) was identified during a study of cytomegalovirus exposure and HLA in healthy donors. Study-level points and caveats: The study put 150 to 200 TCR beta chains on its list as cytomegalovirus-associated. Under in vitro conditions, three CMV-associated chains were confirmed as specific for CMV antigens. In a later analysis, first-cohort TCR clusters were found to tend to co-occur in the 100 to 150 validation repertoires.

The CDR3 totals 16 residues. The V segment lost 5 bases and the J segment 2 bases; nucleotides outside the gene matches: 10. Germline V gene data show CDR1 as SGHTA and CDR2 as FQGNSA. The protocol was immunoSEQ multiplex PCR, while the TCRdb copy is restricted to in-frame clones and leaves out a portion. Found here are more than 85,000 clones, around nine tenths of them singletons; the top ten hold 1.4% to 1.5%. In the case of this clone: Its antigen is not identified.

Sequencing was performed on PBMCs. This TCR derives from a woman under 40 in good health and CMV-seropositive. The V call is TRBV7-2, the J call TRBJ2-7; 9 bases agree with TRBD1. CDR3 protein: CASSRTGTGPTYEQYF. The CDR3 DNA reads TGTGCCAGCAGCCGAACTGGGACAGGGCCCACCTACGAGCAGTACTTC.